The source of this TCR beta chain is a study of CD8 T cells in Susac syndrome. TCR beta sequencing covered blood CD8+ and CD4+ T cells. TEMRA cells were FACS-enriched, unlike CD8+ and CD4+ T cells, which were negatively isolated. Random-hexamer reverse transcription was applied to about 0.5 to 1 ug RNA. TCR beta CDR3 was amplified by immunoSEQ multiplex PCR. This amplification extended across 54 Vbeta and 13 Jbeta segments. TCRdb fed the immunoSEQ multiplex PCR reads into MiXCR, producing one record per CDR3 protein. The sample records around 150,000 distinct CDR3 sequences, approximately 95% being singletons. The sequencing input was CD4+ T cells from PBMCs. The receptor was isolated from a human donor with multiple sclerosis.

The CDR3 reads CASSVDRDSYEQYF. CDR3 nucleotide sequence: TGTGCCAGCAGTGTAGACAGGGACTCCTACGAGCAGTACTTC. The chain joins TRBV6-4 to TRBJ2-7, with 7 positions matching TRBD1. The CDR3 runs 14 residues. J was trimmed by 0 bases and V by 4 bases; bases with no gene match: 3. Germline V CDR1 and CDR2: MRHNA, SNTAGT.